These 27 T cell receptor beta chains were sequenced from one sample in a study of shared clonotypes between healthy human individuals. Clones were read by immunoSEQ multiplex PCR, and TCRdb kept only the in-frame ones, dropping some. The repertoire consists of about 2 million clones, with 95% occurring once and the leading ten covering around 0.13%. Sequenced input: naive CD4+ T cells sorted from blood. The subset is: CD45RA+ positively selected. These receptors came from a young man in good health.

The table lists this clone with a count of one. This rearrangement joins TRBV30 to TRBJ2-2, with D possibly matching TRBD2 (5 bases). Germline CDR1 reads GTSNPN; CDR2 reads SVGIG (reference sequence). Trimming removed 1 base from V and 7 bases from J, with 13 bases in between. The CDR3 is made up of 14 amino acids. The CDR3 spells CAWSGGWDGGELFF. CDR3 sequence (DNA): TGTGCCTGGAGTGGAGGGTGGGATGGCGGGGAGCTGTTTTTT.

The V and J genes are TRBV5-6 and TRBJ2-4; 7 nucleotides align to TRBD2. The CDR3 spans 17 residues. With V trimmed by 0 bases and J by 3 bases, 9 bases remained unmatched. CDR1 is SGHDT, CDR2 YYEEEE, per germline. The CDR3 nucleotides read TGTGCCAGCAGCTTGGACCCTCTAGCGGAGGTCAAAAACATTCAGTACTTC. This translates into CASSLDPLAEVKNIQYF.

The genes are TRBV19 and TRBJ1-6; D remains ambiguous. V was clipped by 1 base and J by 10 bases, with 8 bases between them. Germline-derived CDR1 and CDR2 are LNHDA and SQIVND (reference sequence). The CDR3 consists of 13 residues. The CDR3: CASSIGRESPLHF. The DNA of the CDR3 is TGTGCCAGTAGTATAGGTCGGGAATCACCCCTCCACTTT.

This clone was observed a single time. The chain recombines TRBV7-9 with TRBJ1-3; D unclear. Trimming took 3 bases from V and 4 from J, leaving 10 bases between them. Germline assignment: CDR1 SEHNR and CDR2 FQNEAQ (reference sequence). CDR3 size: 14 residues. The CDR3 DNA reads TGTGCCAGCAGCTTCAGCGGAAGCGGAAACACCATATATTTT. This gives the protein CASSFSGSGNTIYF.

Concerning this clone itself: Other nucleotide sequences from this sample produce the same CDR3. The J gene is TRBJ1-3, the V gene TRBV5-1; TRBD1 matches at 7 bases. V shed 4 bases, J shed 0 bases, and the junction held 4 bases outside the gene matches. The length of the CDR3 is 15 residues. The V gene's germline CDR1 is SGHRS and CDR2 YFSETQ. The CDR3 region is CASSRDSSSGNTIYF. The CDR3, as DNA: TGCGCCAGCAGCCGGGACAGTAGCTCTGGAAACACCATATATTTT. The full variable domain, in which reference TRBV5-1 and TRBJ1-3 provide the parts outside the CDR3, is KAGVTQTPRYLIKTRGQQVTLSCSPISGHRSVSWYQQTPGQGLQFLFEYFSETQRNKGNFPGRFSGRQFSNSRSEMNVSTLELGDSALYLCASSRDSSSGNTIYFGEGSWLTVV.

The V gene is TRBV2, the J gene TRBJ2-5; 7 nucleotides match TRBD1. Germline assignment: CDR1 SNHLY and CDR2 FYNNEI. This CDR3 is built from 15 residues. The V gene end was trimmed by 4 bases and the J gene end by 0 bases; junction bases not matched to a gene: 5. For the CDR3, the DNA is TGTGCCAGCAGTGTTCAGGACAGGTACCAAGAGACCCAGTACTTC. Translation gives CASSVQDRYQETQYF.

The J gene is TRBJ2-7, the V gene TRBV10-2; D is undetermined. V was clipped by 7 bases and J by 6 bases, with 19 bases between them. The germline V gene has CDR1 WSHSY and CDR2 SAAADI. CDR3 size: 14 residues. The CDR3 loop reads CASTWTEPPSEQYF. The CDR3 DNA reads TGCGCCAGCACTTGGACGGAGCCTCCTAGCGAGCAGTACTTC.

The chain couples TRBV11-2 to TRBJ1-2; the match to TRBD1 covers 7 bases. Trimming at V came to 5 bases and at J to 8 bases, leaving 14 bases not matched to a gene. The germline gives CDR1 SGHAT, CDR2 FQNNGV. CDR3 length equals 15 residues. The CDR3 reads CASSPGQVYVEGYTF. DNA of the CDR3: TGTGCCAGCAGCCCTGGACAGGTTTATGTAGAGGGCTACACCTTC. The complete variable domain, with remaining parts taken from reference TRBV11-2 and TRBJ1-2, reads EAGVAQSPRYKIIEKRQSVAFWCNPISGHATLYWYQQILGQGPKLLIQFQNNGVVDDSQLPKDRFSAERLKGVDSTLKIQPAKLEDSAVYLCASSPGQVYVEGYTFGSGTRLTVV.

The V call is TRBV2, the J call TRBJ1-5, with D unresolved. V lost 0 bases, J lost 4 bases, and 10 bases lay in between. CDR1 and CDR2 from the germline V gene are SNHLY and FYNNEI. There are 15 residues in the CDR3. The CDR3 bases are TGTGCCAGCAGTGAAGCAAATGGTCAGAATCAGCCCCAGCATTTT. Encoded protein: CASSEANGQNQPQHF.

This clone occurred once. The rearrangement links TRBV28 to TRBJ1-2, with 7 positions matching TRBD1. This CDR3 has 13 amino acids. Trimming removed 4 bases from V and 6 bases from J; junction bases left unmatched: 5. The germline V gene encodes CDR1 MDHEN and CDR2 SYDVKM. CDR3 protein: CASSSTGLNGYTF. As DNA, the CDR3 is TGTGCCAGCAGTTCGACAGGGTTGAATGGCTACACCTTC.

The chain couples TRBV5-4 to TRBJ2-7; D might be TRBD2 (6 bases). Germline CDR1 and CDR2: SGHNT and YYREEE (reference sequence). Deletions cut 4 bases from V and 6 bases from J, with 26 bases between. The CDR3 is made up of 17 amino acids. In DNA form, the CDR3 reads TGTGCCAGCAGCATAGGCGGGCCGCGGGGACCCCCTACCGAGCAGTACTTC. This translates into CASSIGGPRGPPTEQYF. Drawing the rest from reference TRBV5-4 and TRBJ2-7, the complete variable domain is ETGVTQSPTHLIKTRGQQVTLRCSSQSGHNTVSWYQQALGQGPQFIFQYYREEENGRGNFPPRFSGLQFPNYSSELNVNALELDDSALYLCASSIGGPRGPPTEQYFGPGTRLTVT.

V is TRBV10-1 and J is TRBJ1-1; D is possibly TRBD1 (6 bases). Looked up from germline, CDR1 is WNHNN and CDR2 is SYGVQD (reference sequence). This CDR3 has 15 residues. Trimming stripped 4 bases from V and 6 bases from J, with 18 bases between. This CDR3 is CASSGGTGPLAEAFF. In DNA form, the CDR3 reads TGCGCCAGCAGTGGTGGTACAGGGCCCCTCGCTGAAGCTTTCTTT.

The chain combines TRBV5-4 with TRBJ2-5, with no clear D. Per germline, CDR1 SGHNT and CDR2 YYREEE (reference sequence). V lost 0 bases, J lost 1 base, and 7 bases lay in between. CDR3 length equals 14 residues. The DNA for the CDR3 is TGTGCCAGCAGCTTGGACGGGTTCCAAGAGACCCAGTACTTC. It translates to CASSLDGFQETQYF. The whole variable domain, remainder taken from reference TRBV5-4 and TRBJ2-5, is ETGVTQSPTHLIKTRGQQVTLRCSSQSGHNTVSWYQQALGQGPQFIFQYYREEENGRGNFPPRFSGLQFPNYSSELNVNALELDDSALYLCASSLDGFQETQYFGPGTRLLVL.

This sequence joins TRBV5-1 and TRBJ2-5, with TRBD2 matching over 11 bases. Trimming removed 6 bases from V and 2 bases from J; junction bases left unmatched: 3. The CDR3 spans 14 residues. CDR1 and CDR2 from the germline V gene are SGHRS and YFSETQ. The CDR3 protein is CASTLAGVQETQYF. DNA of the CDR3: TGCGCCAGCACACTAGCGGGAGTACAAGAGACCCAGTACTTC.

This clone was seen a few times. V is TRBV27 and J is TRBJ1-2; 7 nucleotides agree with TRBD1. Losses at the gene ends were 4 bases for V and 0 bases for J; bases not matched to a gene: 8. The CDR3 covers 16 residues. Germline lookup yields CDR1 MNHEY and CDR2 SMNVEV (reference sequence). The CDR3 region is CASSSTRQGTNYGYTF. The CDR3 DNA follows: TGTGCCAGCAGTTCCACCCGACAGGGCACTAACTATGGCTACACCTTC.

V and J are TRBV20-1 and TRBJ2-7; D is ambiguous. This CDR3 contains 10 residues. V lost 6 bases, J lost 4 bases, and 7 bases lay in between. Germline loops: CDR1 DFQATT, CDR2 SNEGSKA (reference sequence). The CDR3: CSANTYEQYF. DNA of the CDR3: TGCAGTGCCAATACTTACGAGCAGTACTTC.

The chain combines TRBV30 with TRBJ1-5; 8 positions match TRBD1. Germline V gene data show CDR1 as GTSNPN and CDR2 as SVGIG (reference sequence). The V gene end was trimmed by 5 bases and the J gene end by 7 bases; junction bases not matched to a gene: 7. The CDR3 has 13 residues. CDR3 nucleotide sequence: TGTGCCTGGGGTCAGGGGGCCGGGCAGCCCCAGCATTTT. Encoded protein: CAWGQGAGQPQHF.

The chain has TRBV5-1 and TRBJ2-1; TRBD2 might be the D (5 bases). This CDR3 has 16 residues. V was trimmed by 5 bases and J by 4 bases, leaving 19 bases between them. Looked up from germline, CDR1 is SGHRS and CDR2 is YFSETQ. The CDR3 loop reads CASRPRPLGVYNEQFF. The CDR3 DNA follows: TGCGCCAGCAGGCCCCGACCCCTCGGGGTTTACAATGAGCAGTTCTTC.

This chain joins TRBV6-5 and TRBJ2-7, with 11 bases fitting TRBD2. This CDR3 is 15 amino acids long. V shed 1 base and J 7 bases; nucleotides not matched to a gene: 6. Per germline, CDR1 MNHEY and CDR2 SVGAGI. Written as DNA, the CDR3 is TGTGCCAGCAGTTACTTACTAGCGGGAGCCGGGGAGCAGTACTTC. The encoded protein is CASSYLLAGAGEQYF.

Comment on this clone: Different DNA sequences within this sample yield the same CDR3. This chain joins TRBV28 and TRBJ1-1, with D unclear. The CDR3 has 14 amino acids. V gave up 6 bases and J gave up 4 bases, with 15 bases separating them. CDR1 and CDR2 (germline): MDHEN, SYDVKM. The CDR3 loop reads CASRLGTGGTEAFF. CDR3 DNA sequence: TGTGCCAGCAGGTTAGGTACCGGAGGCACTGAAGCTTTCTTT.

In the case of this clone: A much larger clonotype is one base distant, so this may be a read error. This chain links TRBV11-2 with TRBJ1-1, with 10 bases lining up with TRBD1. The germline V gene has CDR1 SGHAT and CDR2 FQNNGV. Trimming at V came to 5 bases and at J to 3 bases, leaving 3 bases not matched to a gene. The CDR3 contains 14 residues. CDR3 region: CASSPGTGDTEAFF. The CDR3 DNA is TGTGCCAGCAGCCCAGGGACAGGGGACACTGAAGCTTTCTTT.

This clone showed up just a few times. The sample holds other DNA sequences that translate to the same CDR3. The V gene is TRBV5-1, the J gene TRBJ2-1; D might be TRBD2 (5 bases). The ends were cut back, 0 bases at V and 4 bases at J, with 5 bases in the middle. There are 13 residues in the CDR3. Germline V CDR1 and CDR2: SGHRS, YFSETQ. Here the CDR3 reads CASSLGGYNEQFF. CDR3 DNA sequence: TGCGCCAGCAGCTTGGGCGGGTACAATGAGCAGTTCTTC.

This clone was seen just once. CDR3 bases: TGTGCCAGCAGCGACAGGGCCTACACTGAAGCTTTCTTT. It encodes CASSDRAYTEAFF. V gene TRBV7-9 combines with J gene TRBJ1-1; 7 positions agree with TRBD1. Trimming cost V 5 bases and J 3 bases; bases outside gene matches: 3. Looked up from germline, CDR1 is SEHNR and CDR2 is FQNEAQ (reference sequence). This CDR3 has 13 amino acids. Variable domain in full (rest from reference TRBV7-9 and TRBJ1-1): DTGVSQNPRHKITKRGQNVTFRCDPISEHNRLYWYRQTLGQGPEFLTYFQNEAQLEKSRLLSDRFSAERPKGSFSTLEIQRTEQGDSAMYLCASSDRAYTEAFFGQGTRLTVV.

This clone was counted a few times. The same CDR3 is also encoded by other DNA sequences in this sample. The chain joins TRBV7-9 to TRBJ1-1; D not certain. The CDR3 loop spans 13 amino acids. The V gene's germline CDR1 is SEHNR and CDR2 FQNEAQ (reference sequence). V was cut by 3 bases and J by 7 bases, with 12 bases left in between. CDR3 nucleotide sequence: TGTGCCAGCAGCTTGGGCCAAGGCGGTGAAGCTTTCTTT. Translating it yields CASSLGQGGEAFF.

The gene calls are TRBV18 and TRBJ2-2, with a weak D call TRBD2 (5 bases). The CDR3 has 14 amino acids. The V end lost 3 bases, the J end lost 5 bases, and 10 bases lay between the germline ends. Germline CDR1 and CDR2: KGHSH and LQKENI. For the CDR3, the DNA is TGTGCCAGCTCACCCCAGAGAGGGACCGGGGAGCTGTTTTTT. Translated: CASSPQRGTGELFF. Variable domain in full (rest from reference TRBV18 and TRBJ2-2): NAGVMQNPRHLVRRRGQEARLRCSPMKGHSHVYWYRQLPEEGLKFMVYLQKENIIDESGMPKERFSAEFPKEGPSILRIQQVVRGDSAAYFCASSPQRGTGELFFGEGSRLTVL.

V and J are TRBV30 and TRBJ2-1, with D hard to call. Germline V CDR1 and CDR2: GTSNPN, SVGIG (reference sequence). The CDR3 consists of 14 residues. The V and J ends lost 4 bases and 0 bases respectively, with 10 bases between them. CDR3 DNA: TGTGCCTGGACCGCGGTGAGCTCCTACAATGAGCAGTTCTTC. Translating it yields CAWTAVSSYNEQFF.

The V call is TRBV5-1, the J call TRBJ2-4; D ambiguous. V gave up 0 bases and J gave up 0 bases, with 7 bases separating them. This CDR3 region has 15 residues. Germline assignment: CDR1 SGHRS and CDR2 YFSETQ. In nucleotides, the CDR3 is TGCGCCAGCAGCTTGGTGGTTCTAGCCAAAAACATTCAGTACTTC. Encoded protein: CASSLVVLAKNIQYF.